The clone carrying this T cell receptor (beta chain) was detected many times. Looked up from germline, CDR1 is SEHNR and CDR2 is FQNEAQ (reference sequence). The CDR3 runs 13 residues. V lost 5 bases and J lost 5, with 12 bases in between. Time point defined: patch test 2, 6 weeks after DPC sensitization. Indicated treatment: therapeutic diphenylcyclopropenone sensitization with weekly scalp DPC. Patches went on only after blood had been drawn each time. Unfractionated whole blood was the source of the extracted total RNA. TCRdb redid the calling of the RACE reads with MiXCR, one entry per CDR3 protein. The table lists 360,000 or so distinct CDR3 sequences, 6% to 7% of them singletons. This entry belongs to a study of human T cells and chemical hapten exposure. Study-wide context: The patch tests put 0.01% DPC on the skin of the upper back and were read 6 days later.

Material: whole blood, obtained in connection with sensitization to the hapten diphenylcyclopropenone (DPC). The TCR comes from a woman aged 18-30 years with alopecia areata. Some clones in this sample may be carry-over from other donors' samples. V is TRBV7-9 and J is TRBJ1-2; TRBD1 is a possible D gene (5 bases). The DNA for the CDR3 is TGTGCCAGCAGCCAGACAGAGACATATGGCTACACCTTC. Protein: CASSQTETYGYTF.